This is a list of T cell receptor beta chains from one sample in a study of post-analysis software for immune sequencing data. TCRdb reanalysed the PCR reads using MiXCR and keeps one entry per CDR3 protein. This sample carries about 460,000 distinct CDR3 sequences, roughly 46% of them seen once, and the ten largest clones take around 10%. The sample comprised blood. Receptor source: a girl aged 5-17 years with multiple sclerosis. The CDR3 runs from the conserved cysteine through the conserved F or W. D genes are given only for firm matches. Size values are once, few and many counts, or a class for expanded clones, and some rows have none.

NA,TRBJ1-5,TRBV6-2/TRBV6-3,NA,TGTGCCAGCAAATACAGAGGGAATCAGCCCCAGCATTTT,CASKYRGNQPQHF
NA,TRBJ1-1,TRBV29-1,NA,TGCAGCGTTGGAGGGGCGGAGAACACTGAAGCTTTCTTT,CSVGGAENTEAFF
NA,TRBJ2-1,TRBV9,TRBD2,TGTGCCAGCAGCGTAGGAACCAGCGGGAGTAATGAGCAGTTCTTC,CASSVGTSGSNEQFF
NA,TRBJ2-3,TRBV27,NA,TGTGCCAGCAGACTAGAAAGGGGAGATACGCAGTATTTT,CASRLERGDTQYF
few,TRBJ2-5,TRBV5-1,NA,TGCGCCAGCAGCTTGGGGTCTAGGCACGATCAGTACTTC,CASSLGSRHDQYF
NA,TRBJ2-1,TRBV27,NA,TGTGCCAGCAGCCCAGTTGGGGGTGGTGAGCAGTTCTTC,CASSPVGGGEQFF
few,TRBJ2-1,TRBV7-2,NA,TGTGCCAGCAGCTTATCTAGCGCAAGCAATGAGCAGTTCTTC,CASSLSSASNEQFF
NA,TRBJ2-3,TRBV7-2,NA,TGTGCCAGCAGCCGGGACACCGCAGATACGCAGTATTTT,CASSRDTADTQYF
NA,TRBJ2-7,TRBV7-2,TRBD2,TGTGCCAGCAGTCAGACGGGACTAGCGGGTCGGGTTCCCCTATACGAGCAGTACTTC,CASSQTGLAGRVPLYEQYF
NA,TRBJ2-5,TRBV7-2,NA,TGTGCCAGCAGCTTAGCGGGGAGCGATCCGGGAGAGACCCAGTACTTC,CASSLAGSDPGETQYF
NA,TRBJ1-2,TRBV10-3,TRBD1,TGTGCCACCGCGAACCGGGACAGGGAGGGCTACACCTTC,CATANRDREGYTF
few,TRBJ2-7,TRBV7-9,NA,TGTGCCAGCACCCGATACGAGACAGCCTCCTACGAGCAGTACTTC,CASTRYETASYEQYF
NA,TRBJ2-7,TRBV27,NA,TGTGCCAGCAGCTATTTTAGCGGACCGACCTACGAGCAGTACTTC,CASSYFSGPTYEQYF
few,TRBJ1-5,TRBV28,NA,TGTGCCAGTAGTTCAGGACGCCAGCCCCAGCATTTT,CASSSGRQPQHF
NA,TRBJ2-1,TRBV7-2,NA,TGTGCCAGCAGCCCGTACAACAATGAGCAGTTCTTC,CASSPYNNEQFF
once,TRBJ1-5,TRBV4-1,NA,TGCGCCAGCAGCCCCCGATTCGATATGTTGGGAAGGAATCAGCCCCAGCATTTT,CASSPRFDMLGRNQPQHF
NA,TRBJ2-7,TRBV6-5,NA,TGTGCCAGCAGTTACTCCCAGCGGGTCGATTACGAGCAGTACTTC,CASSYSQRVDYEQYF
few,TRBJ1-2,TRBV16,NA,TGTGCCAGCAGCAATGGGGACTATGGCTACACCTTC,CASSNGDYGYTF
NA,TRBJ1-4,TRBV5-1,NA,TGCGCCAGCAGCTTCGAGAACTTGGACGAAAAACTGTTTTTT,CASSFENLDEKLFF
few,TRBJ1-5,TRBV28,NA,TGTGCCAGCAGTTCCCGATCCCAGCCCCAGCATTTT,CASSSRSQPQHF
NA,TRBJ2-3,TRBV4-2,TRBD2,TGTGCCAGCACTTCTCGGACTAGCGGGACCGGCACAGATACGCAGTATTTT,CASTSRTSGTGTDTQYF
few,TRBJ1-2,TRBV10-3,NA,TGTGCCACCCTTTTTTGGGCTCAAGAATATGGCTACACCTTC,CATLFWAQEYGYTF
NA,TRBJ2-1,TRBV20-1,TRBD2,TGCAGTGCTATTCTTCCGGGGGGTCTCAATGAGCAGTTCTTC,CSAILPGGLNEQFF
NA,TRBJ1-2,TRBV29-1,TRBD1,TGCAGCGTTCGTAGACAGGGGGCAGGAGGCTACACCTTC,CSVRRQGAGGYTF
NA,TRBJ2-1,TRBV12-3/TRBV12-4,NA,TGTGCCAGCAGTTTGGGTAGGGGGATCTACAATGAGCAGTTCTTC,CASSLGRGIYNEQFF
NA,TRBJ2-1,TRBV5-1,NA,TGCGCCAGCAGCTTGGCACACGGAGTGGGAGGCAATGAGCAGTTCTTC,CASSLAHGVGGNEQFF
NA,TRBJ2-7,TRBV5-1,NA,TGCGCCAGCAGCTTAGACGGAGCCTACGAGCAGTACTTC,CASSLDGAYEQYF
NA,TRBJ2-1,TRBV24-1,NA,TGTGCCACCAGGGTGAGTAATGAGCAGTTCTTC,CATRVSNEQFF
NA,TRBJ2-7,TRBV6-5,TRBD1,TGTGCCAGCAGTTACTCGGGACAGGGGGACCAGCAGTACTTC,CASSYSGQGDQQYF
NA,TRBJ1-2,TRBV29-1,NA,TGCAGCGTTGCGGTCGGGGAACGCTACACCTTC,CSVAVGERYTF
NA,TRBJ2-7,TRBV2,NA,TGTGCCAGCAGTGAGGAGTCATTCGGGCAGTCCTCCTACGAGCAGTACTTC,CASSEESFGQSSYEQYF
few,TRBJ1-2,TRBV29-1,TRBD1,TGCAGCGTTGAAGATTCAGGACAGGTTGGCTACACCTTC,CSVEDSGQVGYTF
NA,TRBJ2-7,TRBV5-1,TRBD1,TGCGCCAGCAGCGGTTCACAGGGGTTTCGCTACGAGCAGTACTTC,CASSGSQGFRYEQYF
few,TRBJ2-3,TRBV10-2,NA,TGCGCCAGCAGTGAGTGGGCAGTCAGCACAGATACGCAGTATTTT,CASSEWAVSTDTQYF
few,TRBJ1-2,TRBV7-9,NA,TGTGCCAGCAGTTCAAACGTGGACACCTATGGCTACACCTTC,CASSSNVDTYGYTF
NA,TRBJ1-4,TRBV7-9,TRBD1,TGTGCCAGCAGCTCCGGACAGGGGCGAAAACTGTTTTTT,CASSSGQGRKLFF
few,TRBJ2-3,TRBV29-1,TRBD2,TGCAGCGTTTACGGGACTAGCGATAGCACAGATACGCAGTATTTT,CSVYGTSDSTDTQYF
NA,TRBJ2-5,TRBV6-2/TRBV6-3,NA,TGTGCCAGCAGTTACGTTTCGTTGCGGGAGACCCAGTACTTC,CASSYVSLRETQYF
NA,TRBJ2-1,TRBV4-2,TRBD2,TGTGCCAGCAGCCAAGATCAGGACGGGGGACTAGCGGGAGGGAGGAATGAGCAGTTCTTC,CASSQDQDGGLAGGRNEQFF
NA,TRBJ1-2,TRBV29-1,NA,TGCAGCGTTGAATCCCGGGAGGGCTGCACCTTC,CSVESREGCTF
few,TRBJ1-1,TRBV12-3/TRBV12-4,NA,TGTGCCAGCAGTTTGGGGTGGAAGATGAACACTGAAGCTTTCTTT,CASSLGWKMNTEAFF
few,TRBJ2-1,TRBV15,NA,TGTGCCACCAGCAGAGGAGGGAACTCCTACAATGAGCAGTTCTTC,CATSRGGNSYNEQFF
NA,TRBJ2-3,TRBV12-3/TRBV12-4,NA,TGTGCCAGCAGGGGCGGGCTGAAAGATACGCAGTATTTT,CASRGGLKDTQYF
few,TRBJ2-3,TRBV20-1,NA,TGCAGTGCGGACAAGAACCCGTTCACAGATACGCAGTATTTT,CSADKNPFTDTQYF
NA,TRBJ2-5,TRBV10-3,NA,TGTGCCATCAGTGCGGTCCCGGCAGAGACCCAGTACTTC,CAISAVPAETQYF
NA,TRBJ1-1,TRBV12-3/TRBV12-4,NA,TGTGCCAGCAGACCTTCGGGGCGGGCTGAGACTGAAGCTTTCTTT,CASRPSGRAETEAFF